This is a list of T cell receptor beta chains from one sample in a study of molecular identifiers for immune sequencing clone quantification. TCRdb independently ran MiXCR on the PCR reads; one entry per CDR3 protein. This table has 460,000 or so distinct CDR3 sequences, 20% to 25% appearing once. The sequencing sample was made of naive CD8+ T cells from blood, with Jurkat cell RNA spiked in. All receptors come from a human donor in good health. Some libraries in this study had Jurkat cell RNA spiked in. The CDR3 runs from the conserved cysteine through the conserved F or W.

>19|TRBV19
CASSQTSGGASVKSGELFF
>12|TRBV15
CAISRDRSEQFF
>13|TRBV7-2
CASSLEKRQPQHF
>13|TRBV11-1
CARSFREPYEQYF
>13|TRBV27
CASSWGFHTEAFF
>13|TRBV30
CAWSFHSNTEAFF
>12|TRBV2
CASSERDYEQYF
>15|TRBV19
CASSPAEGGPYEQYF
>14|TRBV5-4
CASSWGLGQETQYF
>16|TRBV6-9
CASSYWVLGCNQPQHF
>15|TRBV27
CASSTLQGFGSPLHF
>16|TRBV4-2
CASSQSDRVDNQPQHF
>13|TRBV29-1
CSVAIRGNTEAFF
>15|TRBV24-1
CATSDSTYLTDTQYF
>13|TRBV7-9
CASSLGGLPEAFF
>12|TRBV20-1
CSAISVTGELFF
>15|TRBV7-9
CASSLEGQSNEKLFF
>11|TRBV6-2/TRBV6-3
CATGQNYEQYF
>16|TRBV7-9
CASSLEASGGLGEQFF
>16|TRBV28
CASSFPTGFDSYEQYF